This TCR beta chain emerged from a study of CD8 T cells in ankylosing spondylitis. General study points: Ankylosing spondylitis blood appeared to carry a characteristic TCR beta motif of seven to nine highly homologous variants.

TCR beta libraries were made by quantitative 5'-RACE with molecular barcodes. MiXCR, applied by TCRdb to the 5' RACE reads, yields one record per CDR3 protein. The sample lists around 130,000 distinct CDR3 sequences; approximately 13% were seen once. CDR1 is SGHRS and CDR2 is YFSETQ in the germline V gene. The length of the CDR3 is 14 residues. V trimming: 6 bases; J trimming: 5 bases; junction bases outside the gene matches: 7. In this sample, this clonotype turned up many times. Its specificity is unknown. Sample: blood, either unsorted or a sorted T cell fraction (not recorded which). The receptor comes from a female donor with ankylosing spondylitis or in good health (not recorded which). The chain is built from TRBV5-1 and TRBJ2-2; TRBD1 agrees at 7 bases. For the CDR3, the DNA is TGCGCCAGCAATGAGGGGGCAAGTACCGGGGAGCTGTTTTTT. Amino acids: CASNEGASTGELFF. Full variable domain (remainder filled in from reference TRBV5-1 and TRBJ2-2): KAGVTQTPRYLIKTRGQQVTLSCSPISGHRSVSWYQQTPGQGLQFLFEYFSETQRNKGNFPGRFSGRQFSNSRSEMNVSTLELGDSALYLCASNEGASTGELFFGEGSRLTVL.